What follows describes a single TCR beta chain. The entry originates in a study of technical replicates of blood from a handful of donors. The CDR3 contains 15 residues. V trimming: 4 bases; J trimming: 7 bases; junction bases outside the gene matches: 11. CDR1 and CDR2 from the germline V gene are LGHNA and YSLEER. The method was immunoSEQ multiplex PCR; TCRdb's version includes in-frame clones alone and lacks a portion of them. The sample has 75,000 to 95,000 clones, just under 95% seen once. V is TRBV4-3 and J is TRBJ2-5, with 8 bases fitting TRBD2. The sequencing input was T cells isolated from PBMCs. This clonotype was obtained from a human donor in good health. CDR3 sequence: CASSRTSGSAGTQYF. The CDR3 nucleotides read TGCGCCAGCAGCCGTACTAGCGGCTCTGCGGGGACCCAGTACTTC.